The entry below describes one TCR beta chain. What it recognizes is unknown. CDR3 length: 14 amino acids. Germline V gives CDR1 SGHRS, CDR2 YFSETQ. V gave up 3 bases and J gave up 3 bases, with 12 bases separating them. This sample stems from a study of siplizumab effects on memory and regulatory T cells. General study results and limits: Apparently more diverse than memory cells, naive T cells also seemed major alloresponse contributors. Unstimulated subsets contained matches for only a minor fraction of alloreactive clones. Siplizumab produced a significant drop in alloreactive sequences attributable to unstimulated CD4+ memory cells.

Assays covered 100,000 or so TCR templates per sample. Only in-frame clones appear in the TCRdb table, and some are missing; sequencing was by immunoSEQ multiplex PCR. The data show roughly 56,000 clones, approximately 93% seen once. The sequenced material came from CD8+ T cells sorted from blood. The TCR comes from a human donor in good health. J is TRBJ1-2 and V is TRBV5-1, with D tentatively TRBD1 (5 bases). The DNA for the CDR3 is TGCGCCAGCAGCTGGGCCGGGACGGACTATGGCTACACCTTC. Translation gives CASSWAGTDYGYTF.